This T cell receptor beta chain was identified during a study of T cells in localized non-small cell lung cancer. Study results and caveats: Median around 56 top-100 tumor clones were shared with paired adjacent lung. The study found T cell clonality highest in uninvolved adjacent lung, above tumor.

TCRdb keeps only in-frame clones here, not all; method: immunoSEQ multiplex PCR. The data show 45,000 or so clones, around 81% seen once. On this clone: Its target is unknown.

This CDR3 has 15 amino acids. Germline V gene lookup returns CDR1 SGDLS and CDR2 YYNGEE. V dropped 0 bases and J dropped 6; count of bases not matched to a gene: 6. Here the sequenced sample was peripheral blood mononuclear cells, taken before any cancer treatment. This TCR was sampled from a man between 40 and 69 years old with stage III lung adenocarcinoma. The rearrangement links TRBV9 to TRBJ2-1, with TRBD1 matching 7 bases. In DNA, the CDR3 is TGTGCCAGCAGCGTAGGAGGCAGGGGGTTCAATGAGCAGTTCTTC. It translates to CASSVGGRGFNEQFF.